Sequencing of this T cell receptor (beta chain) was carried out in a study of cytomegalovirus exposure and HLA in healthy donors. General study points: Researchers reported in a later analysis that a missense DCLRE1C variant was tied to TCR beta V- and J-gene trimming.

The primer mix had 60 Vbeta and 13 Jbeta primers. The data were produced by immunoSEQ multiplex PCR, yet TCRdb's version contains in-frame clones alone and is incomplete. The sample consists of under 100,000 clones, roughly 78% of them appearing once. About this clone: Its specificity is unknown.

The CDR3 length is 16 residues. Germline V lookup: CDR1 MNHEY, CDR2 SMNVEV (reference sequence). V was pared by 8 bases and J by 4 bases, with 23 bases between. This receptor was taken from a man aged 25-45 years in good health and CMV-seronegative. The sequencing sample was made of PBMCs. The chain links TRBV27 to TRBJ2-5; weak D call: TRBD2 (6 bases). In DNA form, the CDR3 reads TGTGCCAGCGGGTCCTTCGGGGGATGGGGTCCAGAGACCCAGTACTTC. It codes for CASGSFGGWGPETQYF.